The source of this T cell receptor beta chain is a study of blood T cells in healthy people across ages. Study findings and constraints: Age showed a roughly linear inverse relationship with TCR beta diversity per million T cells.

Combining a sample-barcoded 5' primer with a J-beta primer mix, a second PCR ran for roughly 7 to 12 cycles. Each TCR beta cDNA got a 12-nucleotide random molecular identifier. TCRdb redid the calling of the 5' RACE reads with MiXCR, one entry per CDR3 protein. This table holds about 640,000 distinct CDR3 sequences, 45% to 65% found once. Note on this clonotype: What it binds is unknown. Germline is not matched at one junction end, which may reflect a read error.

The sample was blood. The receptor was derived from a man aged 55 to 70 in good health.

This CDR3 reads CASSFGNSGANVLTF. Here the CDR3 DNA reads TGTGCCAGCAGTTTTGGAAACTCTGGGGCCAACGTCCTGACTTTC. The V call is TRBV5-1, the J call TRBJ2-6; D remains unclear. The CDR3 length is 15 residues. Germline CDR1 is SGHRS and CDR2 is YFSETQ.